This TCR beta chain was identified in a study of blood T cell repertoires in COVID-19. With 2 bases removed from V and 2 bases from J, the gap between germline ends came to 12 bases. CDR3 length equals 15 residues. Germline CDR1 is MNHEY and CDR2 is SVGAGI. TCRdb's copy holds only in-frame clones and misses some; the assay was immunoSEQ multiplex PCR. This table holds over 300,000 clones, about 85% found once. Adults between roughly 18 and 89 years of age took part from about 24 US areas. This sequence was found in a woman aged 30 to 39 who had recovered from COVID-19. The rearrangement uses TRBV6-5 and TRBJ2-5; TRBD1 is a possible D gene (6 bases). Sequences were obtained from PBMCs or T cells enriched from blood (not recorded which). CDR3 sequence (DNA): TGTGCCAGCAGTTACGGGGTAACAGGGCAAGAGACCCAGTACTTC. This translates into CASSYGVTGQETQYF.